A single TCR beta chain is shown here with its context. This sample is part of a study of blood T cell repertoires in COVID-19. Original analysis: Estimation of nucleated cell counts relied on the amplification of reference gene primers. Assay used: immunoSEQ multiplex PCR; TCRdb lists only in-frame clones, some missing. The DNA was the basis for D and trimming; V, J and clone size are from that table. The data contain 270,000 or so clones, more than 65% of them seen just once; the ten biggest clones take up 2.5% to 3.5%. This TCR was sampled from a woman under 30 with acute or convalescent COVID-19. What was sequenced was peripheral blood.

The chain's CDR3 is CASSLAGSQETQYF. The CDR3 coding sequence is TGTGCCAGCAGCTTAGCGGGAAGCCAAGAGACCCAGTACTTC. The rearrangement uses TRBV28 and TRBJ2-5; 8 bases map to TRBD2. Germline V gene data show CDR1 as MDHEN and CDR2 as SYDVKM. With V trimmed by 6 bases and J by 1 base, 4 bases remained unmatched. CDR3 length: 14 amino acids.